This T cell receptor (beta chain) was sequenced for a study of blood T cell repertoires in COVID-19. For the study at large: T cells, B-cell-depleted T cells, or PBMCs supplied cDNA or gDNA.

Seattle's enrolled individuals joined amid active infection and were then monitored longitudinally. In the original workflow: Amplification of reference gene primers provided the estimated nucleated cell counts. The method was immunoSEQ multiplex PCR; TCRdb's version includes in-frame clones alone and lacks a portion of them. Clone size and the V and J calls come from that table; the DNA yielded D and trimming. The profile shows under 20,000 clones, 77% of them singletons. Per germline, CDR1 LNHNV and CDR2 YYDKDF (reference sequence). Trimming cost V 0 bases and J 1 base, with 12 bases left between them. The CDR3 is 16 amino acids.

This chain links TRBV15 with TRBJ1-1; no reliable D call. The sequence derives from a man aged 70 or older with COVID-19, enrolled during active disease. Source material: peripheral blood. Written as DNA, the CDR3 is TGTGCCACCAGCAGAGATCGAGGGTCCCCGAACACTGAAGCTTTCTTT. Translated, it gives CATSRDRGSPNTEAFF.